This TCR beta chain comes out of a study of graft-versus-host responses after intestinal transplantation. Profiled with immunoSEQ multiplex PCR; TCRdb holds only in-frame clones, not every one. The sample lists more than 10,000 clones, more than 70% occurring once. Looked up from germline, CDR1 is LGHNA and CDR2 is YNFKEQ. The CDR3 length is 16 residues. V was pared by 1 base and J by 4 bases, with 1 base of the junction left unmatched. The TCR originated in a human patient who received an intestinal transplant, so some T cells may come from the graft donor. The rearrangement uses TRBV4-2 and TRBJ2-3; TRBD2 agrees at 14 bases. The source was PBMCs, collected roughly 130 days after transplant. The CDR3 DNA reads as TGTGCCAGCAGCCAAGGACTAGCGGGAGGGCCAGATACGCAGTATTTT. Translating it yields CASSQGLAGGPDTQYF.